This TCR beta chain is drawn from a study of shared clonotypes between healthy human individuals. Study-wide points: The study found lower generation probabilities in non-shared clonotypes than in those shared by all four donors. Richness estimates generally favored naive over memory subsets.

The CDR3 length is 15 residues. Trimming removed 0 bases from V and 5 bases from J; junction bases left unmatched: 1. Germline loops: CDR1 SGDLS, CDR2 YYNGEE. The authors split each subset's genomic DNA evenly across several immunoSEQ plates. Assay used: immunoSEQ multiplex PCR; TCRdb lists only in-frame clones, some missing. Of just over 2,000,000 clones in the sample, over 85% were seen once. Naive CD8 cells lacked CD45RO and underwent positive selection for CCR7, leaving out terminally differentiated effector memory CD45RA+ cells. This clone was seen a few times. Its antigen remains unknown. Other DNA sequences within the sample encode an identical CDR3.

This chain links TRBV9 with TRBJ2-5; 13 bases are a match to TRBD2. This receptor was obtained from a man younger than 30 in good health. Sequencing used naive CD8+ T cells sorted from blood. The DNA of the CDR3 is TGTGCCAGCAGCGTAGGACTAGCGGGAGGTGAGACCCAGTACTTC. Protein sequence: CASSVGLAGGETQYF.